This T cell receptor beta chain was recovered during a study of cytomegalovirus exposure and HLA in healthy donors. Study information: Earlier, some 200 million T cells were analyzed, and fewer than 120 million unique TCR beta sequences were found among them. Broader study findings: Association with HLA alleles at 0.05 false discovery rate was found for around 15,000 TCR beta sequences in a later analysis.

PCR was performed using 60 Vbeta and 13 Jbeta primers. Repertoires were generated with immunoSEQ multiplex PCR, while TCRdb's copy carries only in-frame clones and drops some. The sample records about 180,000 clones, around four fifths being singletons. To note about this clone: Its specificity is unknown.

The V gene's germline CDR1 is MNHEY and CDR2 SVGAGI. Germline trimming cut 5 bases from V and 2 bases from J; bases unmatched to any gene: 1. The CDR3 is 14 residues long. This clonotype was obtained from a young woman in good health and CMV-seronegative. This chain connects TRBV6-5 to TRBJ1-4; 8 bases match TRBD1. Sequencing was done on a sample of PBMCs. The CDR3 region has the DNA TGTGCCAGCAGTCACAGGGGGACTAATGAAAAACTGTTTTTT. Its protein is CASSHRGTNEKLFF.